The entry below describes one T cell receptor beta chain. This specimen belongs to a study of Ad26.COV2.S vaccination and SARS-CoV-2 variants. Study details: Ad26.COV2.S shots went into the muscle once or twice, 56 days apart.

Treatment defined: about 20 received Ad26.COV2.S at low or high dose, single or two shots; a few received placebo; per-sample allocation not given. After the first vaccine or placebo injection, samples were drawn on day 63. This CDR3 is built from 17 residues. In germline, CDR1 is SGHTA, CDR2 FQGNSA. V lost 5 bases, J lost 5 bases, and 24 bases lay in between. Assay used: immunoSEQ multiplex PCR; TCRdb lists only in-frame clones, some missing. The table shows 350,000 to 550,000 clones, with roughly nine tenths occurring only once. The rearrangement uses TRBV7-2 and TRBJ2-5; D assignment may be TRBD1 or TRBD2 (5 bases each). Sequenced here: peripheral blood, sampled in a trial of Ad26.COV2.S vaccine versus placebo. This TCR derives from a person aged 18-65 years who received the Ad26.COV2.S COVID-19 vaccine or a placebo. The CDR3 nucleotides read TGTGCCAGCAGCCCCAGTCCCCGGACTCCAAAGGGGGAGACCCAGTACTTC. Translation gives CASSPSPRTPKGETQYF. The whole variable domain, filled in from reference TRBV7-2 and TRBJ2-5, reads GAGVSQSPSNKVTEKGKDVELRCDPISGHTALYWYRQSLGQGLEFLIYFQGNSAPDKSGLPSDRFSAERTGGSVSTLTIQRTQQEDSAVYLCASSPSPRTPKGETQYFGPGTRLLVL.